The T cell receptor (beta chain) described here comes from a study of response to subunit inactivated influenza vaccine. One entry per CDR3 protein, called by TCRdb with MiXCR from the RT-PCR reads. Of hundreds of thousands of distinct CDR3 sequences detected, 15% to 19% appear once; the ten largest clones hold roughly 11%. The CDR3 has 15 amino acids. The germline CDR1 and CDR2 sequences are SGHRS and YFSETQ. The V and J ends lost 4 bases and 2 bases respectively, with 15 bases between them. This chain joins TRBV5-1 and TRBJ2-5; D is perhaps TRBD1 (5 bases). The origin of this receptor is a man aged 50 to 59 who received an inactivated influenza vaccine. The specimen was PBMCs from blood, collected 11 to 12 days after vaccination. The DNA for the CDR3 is TGCGCCAGCAGCCCCCTCGGTACAGGTCAAGAGACCCAGTACTTC. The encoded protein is CASSPLGTGQETQYF.